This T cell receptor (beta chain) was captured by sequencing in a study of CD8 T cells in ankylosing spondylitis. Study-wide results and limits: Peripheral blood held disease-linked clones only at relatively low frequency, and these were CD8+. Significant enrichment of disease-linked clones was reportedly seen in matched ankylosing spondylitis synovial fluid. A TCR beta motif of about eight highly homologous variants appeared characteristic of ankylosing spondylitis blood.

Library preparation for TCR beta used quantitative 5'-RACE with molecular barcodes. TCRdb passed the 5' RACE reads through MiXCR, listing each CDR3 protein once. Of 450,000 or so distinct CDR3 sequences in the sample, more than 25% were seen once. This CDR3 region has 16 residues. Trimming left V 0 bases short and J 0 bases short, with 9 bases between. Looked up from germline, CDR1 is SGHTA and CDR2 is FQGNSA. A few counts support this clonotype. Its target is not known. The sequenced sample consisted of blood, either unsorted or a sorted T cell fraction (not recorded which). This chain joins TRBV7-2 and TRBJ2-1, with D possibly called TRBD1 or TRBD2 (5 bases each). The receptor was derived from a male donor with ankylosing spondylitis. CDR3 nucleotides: TGTGCCAGCAGCTTAGCGGGACCGACCTCCTACAATGAGCAGTTCTTC. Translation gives CASSLAGPTSYNEQFF.